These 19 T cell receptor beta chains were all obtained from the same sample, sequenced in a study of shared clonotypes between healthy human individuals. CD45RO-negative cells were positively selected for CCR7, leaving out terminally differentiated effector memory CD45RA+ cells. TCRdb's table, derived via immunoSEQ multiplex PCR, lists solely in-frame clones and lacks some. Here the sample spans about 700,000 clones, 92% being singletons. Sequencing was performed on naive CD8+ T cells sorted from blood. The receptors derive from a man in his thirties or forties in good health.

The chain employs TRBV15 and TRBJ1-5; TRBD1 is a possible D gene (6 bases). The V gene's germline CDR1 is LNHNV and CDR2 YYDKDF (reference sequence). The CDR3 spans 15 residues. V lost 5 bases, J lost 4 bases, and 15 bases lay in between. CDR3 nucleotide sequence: TGTGCCACCAGCGCGTCAGGACAGTTAAATCAGCCCCAGCATTTT. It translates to CATSASGQLNQPQHF.

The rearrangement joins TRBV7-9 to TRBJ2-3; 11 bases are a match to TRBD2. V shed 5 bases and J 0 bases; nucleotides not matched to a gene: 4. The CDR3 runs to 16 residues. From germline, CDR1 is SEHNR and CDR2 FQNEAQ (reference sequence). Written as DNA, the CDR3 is TGTGCCAGCAGCGCGAGGACTAGCGGGAGCACAGATACGCAGTATTTT. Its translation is CASSARTSGSTDTQYF. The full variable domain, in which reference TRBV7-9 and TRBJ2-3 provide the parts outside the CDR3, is DTGVSQNPRHKITKRGQNVTFRCDPISEHNRLYWYRQTLGQGPEFLTYFQNEAQLEKSRLLSDRFSAERPKGSFSTLEIQRTEQGDSAMYLCASSARTSGSTDTQYFGPGTRLTVL.

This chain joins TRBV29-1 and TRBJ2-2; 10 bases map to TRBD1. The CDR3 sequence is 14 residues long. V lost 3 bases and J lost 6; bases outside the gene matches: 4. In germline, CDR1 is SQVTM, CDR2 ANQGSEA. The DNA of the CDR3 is TGCAGCGTTGAGGGGGACAGGGGCTCCGGGGAGCTGTTTTTT. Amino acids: CSVEGDRGSGELFF.

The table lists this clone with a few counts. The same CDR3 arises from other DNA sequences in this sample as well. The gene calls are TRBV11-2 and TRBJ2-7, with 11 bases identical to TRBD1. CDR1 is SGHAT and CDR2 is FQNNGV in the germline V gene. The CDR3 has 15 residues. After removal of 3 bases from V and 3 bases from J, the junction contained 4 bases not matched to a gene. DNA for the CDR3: TGTGCCAGCAGCTTGGGGACAGGGGGTTTCTACGAGCAGTACTTC. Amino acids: CASSLGTGGFYEQYF.

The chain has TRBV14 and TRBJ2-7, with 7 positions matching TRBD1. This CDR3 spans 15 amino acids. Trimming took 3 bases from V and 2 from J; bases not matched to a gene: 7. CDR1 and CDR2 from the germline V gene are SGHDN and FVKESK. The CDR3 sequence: CASSQTGTATYEQYF. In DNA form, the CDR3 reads TGTGCCAGCAGCCAGACCGGGACAGCAACCTACGAGCAGTACTTC.

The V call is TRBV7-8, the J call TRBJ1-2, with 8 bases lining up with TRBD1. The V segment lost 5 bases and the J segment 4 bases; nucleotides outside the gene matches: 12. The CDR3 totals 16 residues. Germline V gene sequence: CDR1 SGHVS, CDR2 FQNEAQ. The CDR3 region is CASSDLGTGGSYGYTF. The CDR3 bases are TGTGCCAGCAGCGATCTCGGGACAGGAGGATCCTATGGCTACACCTTC.

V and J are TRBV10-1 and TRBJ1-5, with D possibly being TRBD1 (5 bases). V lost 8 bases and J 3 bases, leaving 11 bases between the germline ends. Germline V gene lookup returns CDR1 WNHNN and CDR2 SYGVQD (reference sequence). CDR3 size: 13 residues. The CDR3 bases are TGCGCCAGCTCCACGGGGCCCAATCAGCCCCAGCATTTT. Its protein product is CASSTGPNQPQHF.

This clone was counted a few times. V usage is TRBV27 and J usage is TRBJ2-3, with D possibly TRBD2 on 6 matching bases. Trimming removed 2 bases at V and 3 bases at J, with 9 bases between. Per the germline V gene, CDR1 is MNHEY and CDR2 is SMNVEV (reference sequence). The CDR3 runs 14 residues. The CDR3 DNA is TGTGCCAGCAGTTTAGCGGGAATAACAGATACGCAGTATTTT. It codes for CASSLAGITDTQYF.

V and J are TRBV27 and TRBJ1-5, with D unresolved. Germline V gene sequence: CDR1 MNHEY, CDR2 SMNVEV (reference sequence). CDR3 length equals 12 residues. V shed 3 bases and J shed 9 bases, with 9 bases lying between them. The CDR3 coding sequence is TGTGCCAGCAGTTTCCCCGGGTGGCCCCAGCATTTT. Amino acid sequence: CASSFPGWPQHF.

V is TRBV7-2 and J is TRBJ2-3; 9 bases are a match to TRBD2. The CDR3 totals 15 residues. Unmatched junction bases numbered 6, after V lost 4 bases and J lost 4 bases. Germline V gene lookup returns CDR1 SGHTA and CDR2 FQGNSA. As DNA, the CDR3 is TGTGCCAGCAGCTCTATAGCGGGAGCCCCAGATACGCAGTATTTT. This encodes CASSSIAGAPDTQYF.

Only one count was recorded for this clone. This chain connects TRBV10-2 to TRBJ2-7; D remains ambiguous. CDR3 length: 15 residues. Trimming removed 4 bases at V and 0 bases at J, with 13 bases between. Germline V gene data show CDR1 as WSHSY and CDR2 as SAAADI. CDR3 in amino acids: CASSVYTPFSYEQYF. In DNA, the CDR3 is TGCGCCAGCAGTGTCTACACGCCTTTCTCCTACGAGCAGTACTTC.

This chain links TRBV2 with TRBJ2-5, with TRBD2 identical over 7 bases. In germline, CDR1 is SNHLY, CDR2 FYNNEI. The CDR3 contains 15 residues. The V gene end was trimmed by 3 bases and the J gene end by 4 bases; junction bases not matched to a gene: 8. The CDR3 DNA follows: TGTGCCAGCAGTGATAGGACGGGAGGAGGAGAGACCCAGTACTTC. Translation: CASSDRTGGGETQYF.

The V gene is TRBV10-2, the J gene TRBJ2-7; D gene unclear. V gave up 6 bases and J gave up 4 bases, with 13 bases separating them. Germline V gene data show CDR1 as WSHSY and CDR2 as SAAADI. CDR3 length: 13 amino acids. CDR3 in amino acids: CASRQGNGYEQYF. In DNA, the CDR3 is TGCGCCAGCAGACAAGGGAACGGATACGAGCAGTACTTC.

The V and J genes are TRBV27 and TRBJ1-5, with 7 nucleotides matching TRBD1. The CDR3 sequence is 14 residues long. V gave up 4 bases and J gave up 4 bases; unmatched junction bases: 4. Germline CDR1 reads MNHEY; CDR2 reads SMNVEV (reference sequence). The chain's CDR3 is CASSYRDSNQPQHF. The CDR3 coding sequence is TGTGCCAGCAGTTACCGGGACAGTAATCAGCCCCAGCATTTT.

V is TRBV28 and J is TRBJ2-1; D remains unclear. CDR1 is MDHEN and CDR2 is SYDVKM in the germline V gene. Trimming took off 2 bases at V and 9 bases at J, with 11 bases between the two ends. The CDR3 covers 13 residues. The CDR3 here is CASSLVESVEQFF. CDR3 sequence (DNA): TGTGCCAGCAGTTTAGTCGAGTCGGTTGAGCAGTTCTTC.

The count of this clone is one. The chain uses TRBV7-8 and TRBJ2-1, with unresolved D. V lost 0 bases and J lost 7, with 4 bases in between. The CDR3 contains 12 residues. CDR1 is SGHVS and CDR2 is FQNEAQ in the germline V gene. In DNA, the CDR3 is TGTGCCAGCAGCTTAGCAAGGAATGAGCAGTTCTTC. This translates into CASSLARNEQFF.

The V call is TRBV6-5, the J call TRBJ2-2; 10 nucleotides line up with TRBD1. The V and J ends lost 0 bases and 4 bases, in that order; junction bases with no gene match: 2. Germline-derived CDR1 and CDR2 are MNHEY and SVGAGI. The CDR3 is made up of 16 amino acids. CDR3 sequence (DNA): TGTGCCAGCAGTTACTCAAGACAGGGGGCCACCGGGGAGCTGTTTTTT. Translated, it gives CASSYSRQGATGELFF.

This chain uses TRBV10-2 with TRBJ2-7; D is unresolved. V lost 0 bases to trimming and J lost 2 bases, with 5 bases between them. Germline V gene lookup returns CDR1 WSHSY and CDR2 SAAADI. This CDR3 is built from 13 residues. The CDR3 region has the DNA TGCGCCAGCAGTGAGTCCCAGGCCTACGAGCAGTACTTC. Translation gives CASSESQAYEQYF.

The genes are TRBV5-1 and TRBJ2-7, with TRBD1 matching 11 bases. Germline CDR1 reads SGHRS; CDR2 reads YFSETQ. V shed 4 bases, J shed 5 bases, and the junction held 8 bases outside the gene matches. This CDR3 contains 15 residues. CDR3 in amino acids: CASSLSWGQGDEQYF. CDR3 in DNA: TGCGCCAGCAGCCTGAGTTGGGGACAGGGGGACGAGCAGTACTTC.